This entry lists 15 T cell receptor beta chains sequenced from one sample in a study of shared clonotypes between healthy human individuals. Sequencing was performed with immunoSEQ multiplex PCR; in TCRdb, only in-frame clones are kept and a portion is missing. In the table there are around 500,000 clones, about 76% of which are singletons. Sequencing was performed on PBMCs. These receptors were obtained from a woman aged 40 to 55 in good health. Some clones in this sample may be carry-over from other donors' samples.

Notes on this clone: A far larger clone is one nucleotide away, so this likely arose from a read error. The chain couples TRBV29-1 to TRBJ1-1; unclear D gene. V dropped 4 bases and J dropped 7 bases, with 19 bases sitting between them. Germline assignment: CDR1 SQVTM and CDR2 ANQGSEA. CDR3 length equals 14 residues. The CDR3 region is CSVVLTRGRIEAFF. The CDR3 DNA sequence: TGCAGCGTTGTCCTAACCCGGGGTAGGATTGAAGCTTTCTTT.

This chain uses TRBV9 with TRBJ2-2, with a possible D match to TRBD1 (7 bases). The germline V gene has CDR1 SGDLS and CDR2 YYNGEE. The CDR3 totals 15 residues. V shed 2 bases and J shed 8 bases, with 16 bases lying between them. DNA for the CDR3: TGTGCCAGCAGCGTCGTGCAGGGGGGCACAGGGGAGCTGTTTTTT. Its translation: CASSVVQGGTGELFF.

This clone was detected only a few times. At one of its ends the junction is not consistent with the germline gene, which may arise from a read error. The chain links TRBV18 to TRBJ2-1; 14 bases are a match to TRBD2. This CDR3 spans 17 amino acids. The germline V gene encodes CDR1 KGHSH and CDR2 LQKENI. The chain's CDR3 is CASSPQTGLAGVHEQFF. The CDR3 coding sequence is TGTGCCAGCTCGCCACAAACGGGACTAGCGGGAGTCCATGAGCAGTTCTTC.

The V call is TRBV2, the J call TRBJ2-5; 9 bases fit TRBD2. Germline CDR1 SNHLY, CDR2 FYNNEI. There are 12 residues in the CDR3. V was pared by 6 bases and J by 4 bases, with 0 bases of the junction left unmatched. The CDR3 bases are TGTGCCAGCAGACTAGCGGGAGAGACCCAGTACTTC. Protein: CASRLAGETQYF.

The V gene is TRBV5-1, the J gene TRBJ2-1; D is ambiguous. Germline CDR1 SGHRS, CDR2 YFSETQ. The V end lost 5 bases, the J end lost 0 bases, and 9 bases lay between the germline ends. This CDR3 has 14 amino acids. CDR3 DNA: TGCGCCAGCAGACAGCAGAGCTCCTACAATGAGCAGTTCTTC. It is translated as CASRQQSSYNEQFF. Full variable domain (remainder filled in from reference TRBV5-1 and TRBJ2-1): KAGVTQTPRYLIKTRGQQVTLSCSPISGHRSVSWYQQTPGQGLQFLFEYFSETQRNKGNFPGRFSGRQFSNSRSEMNVSTLELGDSALYLCASRQQSSYNEQFFGPGTRLTVL.

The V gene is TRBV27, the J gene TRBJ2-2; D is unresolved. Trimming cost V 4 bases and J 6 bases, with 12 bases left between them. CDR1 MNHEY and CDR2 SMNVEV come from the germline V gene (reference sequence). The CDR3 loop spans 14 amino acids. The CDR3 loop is CASSSPDRPGELFF. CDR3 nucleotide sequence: TGTGCCAGCAGTTCACCGGACCGCCCCGGGGAGCTGTTTTTT.

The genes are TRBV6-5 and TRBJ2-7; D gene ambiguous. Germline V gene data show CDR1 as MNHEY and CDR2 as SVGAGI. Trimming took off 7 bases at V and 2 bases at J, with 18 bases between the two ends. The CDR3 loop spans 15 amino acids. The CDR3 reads CASTKSGIRAYEQYF. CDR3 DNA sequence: TGTGCCAGCACCAAATCAGGCATTAGGGCCTACGAGCAGTACTTC.

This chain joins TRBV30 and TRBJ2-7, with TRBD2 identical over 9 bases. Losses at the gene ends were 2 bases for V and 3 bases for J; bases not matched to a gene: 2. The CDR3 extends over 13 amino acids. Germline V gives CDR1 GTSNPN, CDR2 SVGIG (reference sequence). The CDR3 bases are TGTGCCTGGAGTCCTAGCGGGGTCTACGAGCAGTACTTC. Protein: CAWSPSGVYEQYF.

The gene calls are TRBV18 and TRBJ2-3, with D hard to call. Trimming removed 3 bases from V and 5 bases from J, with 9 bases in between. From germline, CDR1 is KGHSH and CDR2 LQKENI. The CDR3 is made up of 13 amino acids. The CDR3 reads CASSPTSGDTQYF. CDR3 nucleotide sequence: TGTGCCAGCTCACCCACGTCCGGAGATACGCAGTATTTT.

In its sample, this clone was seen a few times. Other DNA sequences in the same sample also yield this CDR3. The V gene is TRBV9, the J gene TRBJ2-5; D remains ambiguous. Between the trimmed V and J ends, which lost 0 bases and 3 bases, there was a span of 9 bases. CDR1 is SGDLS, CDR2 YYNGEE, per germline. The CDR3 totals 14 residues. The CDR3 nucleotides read TGTGCCAGCAGCGTAGGTGCAGCCGAAGAGACCCAGTACTTC. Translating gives CASSVGAAEETQYF.

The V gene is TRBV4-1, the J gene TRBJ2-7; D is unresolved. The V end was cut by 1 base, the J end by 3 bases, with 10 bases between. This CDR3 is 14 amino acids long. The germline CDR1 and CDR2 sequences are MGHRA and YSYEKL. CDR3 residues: CASSQVAQSYEQYF. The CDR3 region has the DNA TGCGCCAGCAGCCAAGTTGCACAGAGCTACGAGCAGTACTTC.

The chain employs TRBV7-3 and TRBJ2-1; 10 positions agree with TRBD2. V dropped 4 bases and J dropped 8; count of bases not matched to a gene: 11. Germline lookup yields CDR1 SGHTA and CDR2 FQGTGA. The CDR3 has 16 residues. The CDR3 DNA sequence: TGTGCCAGCAGCTCCGCTGGGCTAGCGGGAGTCGATGAGCAGTTCTTC. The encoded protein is CASSSAGLAGVDEQFF. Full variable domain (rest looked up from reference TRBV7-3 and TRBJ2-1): GAGVSQTPSNKVTEKGKYVELRCDPISGHTALYWYRQSLGQGPEFLIYFQGTGAADDSGLPNDRFFAVRPEGSVSTLKIQRTERGDSAVYLCASSSAGLAGVDEQFFGPGTRLTVL.

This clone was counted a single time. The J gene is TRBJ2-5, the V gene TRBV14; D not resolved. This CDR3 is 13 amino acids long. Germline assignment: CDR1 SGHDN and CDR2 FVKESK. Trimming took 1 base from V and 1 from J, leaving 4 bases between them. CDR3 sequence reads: CASSQGLQETQYF. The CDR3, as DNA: TGTGCCAGCAGCCAAGGGCTCCAAGAGACCCAGTACTTC.

The CDR3 loop reads CASSQLGLAKNIQYF. In DNA form, the CDR3 reads TGTGCCAGCAGCCAACTCGGGTTAGCCAAAAACATTCAGTACTTC. The chain is built from TRBV14 and TRBJ2-4, with unresolved D. The CDR3 loop spans 15 amino acids. The germline CDR1 and CDR2 sequences are SGHDN and FVKESK. V was shortened by 2 bases and J by 0 bases, with 8 bases between the two germline ends.

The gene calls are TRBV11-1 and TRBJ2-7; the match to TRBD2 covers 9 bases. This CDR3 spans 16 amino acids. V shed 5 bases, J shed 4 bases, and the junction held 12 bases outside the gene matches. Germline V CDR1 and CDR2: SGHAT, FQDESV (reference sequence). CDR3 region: CASSLSNGLAGYEQYF. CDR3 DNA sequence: TGTGCCAGCAGCCTTAGTAATGGGCTAGCGGGATACGAGCAGTACTTC.